The subject of this entry is one T cell receptor beta chain. Its antigen is unknown. The sample is drawn from a study of vaccination and CD4 T cells after COVID-19. Overall study context: Each individual in the study obtained two doses of BNT162b2 or mRNA-1273 vaccine.

Study-wide findings and caveats: Median SARS-CoV-2-reactive clonotype numbers went from about 20 to 38; this increase was not significant.

Treatment indicated: approximately 11-day PBMC culture with coronavirus spike peptide pools or control peptides (ViraFEST assay). Cultures used more than 1.5 million PBMCs per well, approximately 9.2 IU/ml IL-2 and approximately 10 ug/ml peptides. With the Oncomine TCR Beta short-read assay, DNA from cultured CD4+ T cells was sequenced. TCRdb reanalysed the PCR reads using MiXCR and keeps one entry per CDR3 protein. The sample contains about 19,000 distinct CDR3 sequences, roughly 50% of which appear only once. The CDR3 extends over 12 amino acids. CDR1 and CDR2 (germline): MNHEY, SVGEGT. V lost 2 bases to trimming and J lost 3 bases, with 4 bases between them.

The V gene is TRBV6-2 or TRBV6-3, the J gene TRBJ1-2; D remains unclear. The clonotype was recovered from a human donor who had recovered from COVID-19. This specimen was CD4+ T cells from blood, cultured in vitro, taken after SARS-CoV-2 vaccination. CDR3 DNA: TGTGCCAGCAGTTACGAGTACTATGGCTACACCTTC. Translation gives CASSYEYYGYTF.